This TCR beta chain was sequenced during a study of low-dose radiotherapy and immunotherapy resistance in tumors. Study context: 1 Gy per fraction was delivered to Cohort 2 every two weeks, for 13 Gy total over 26 weeks. Intravenous nivolumab 240 mg every two weeks plus ipilimumab 1 mg/kg every six weeks was given to patients.

TRAV- and TRBV-specific primers were used for first-strand cDNA, which covered alpha and beta chains. Using a constant-region primer together with a V-primer adapter, TCRs were subjected to around 20 PCR cycles of amplification. From the reads, TCRdb called clonotypes with MiXCR, one entry per CDR3 protein. The sample carries about 64,000 distinct CDR3 sequences, around 27% recorded once. In the case of this clonotype: A far larger clone differs by one base, so this is likely a read error.

The time point denotes: before trial treatment. The donors, trial participants, received nivolumab, ipilimumab, aspirin, low-dose cyclophosphamide and low-dose radiotherapy. As a condition of eligibility, patients had advanced solid tumors lacking tumor-infiltrating lymphocytes. This CDR3 comprises 15 residues. From germline, CDR1 is PRHDT and CDR2 FYEKMQ (reference sequence). V lost 7 bases and J 13 bases, leaving 26 bases between the germline ends. The TCR comes from a male donor with rectosigmoid adenocarcinoma. Sequencing was performed on PBMCs, taken before treatment. The genes are TRBV13 and TRBJ2-1; D is possibly TRBD2 (6 bases). CDR3 amino acids: CASIPRGGGQQTQFF. As DNA, the CDR3 is TGTGCCAGCATCCCCCGGGGAGGTGGTCAGCAGACCCAGTTCTTC.